This T cell receptor beta chain derives from a study of type 1 and type 2 diabetes patients. The PCR template was genomic DNA. Amplification of the beta chain CDR3 used 30 forward and 13 reverse multiplex primers. TCRdb itself ran the multiplex PCR reads through MiXCR, one entry per CDR3 protein. Here the sample spans approximately 260,000 distinct CDR3 sequences, around 50% being singletons. This CDR3 has 14 residues. Trimming shortened V by 6 bases and J by 6 bases, and 17 bases separated the two germline ends. Diabetic patients met standard criteria for type 1 or type 2 diabetes. This clonotype was seen only a few times.

Sequenced: peripheral blood mononuclear cells (PBMCs). This TCR was recovered from a man aged 18 to 30 with type 2 diabetes. The chain has TRBV12-3 or TRBV12-4 and TRBJ2-5, with a possible D match to TRBD2 (7 bases). CDR3 coding DNA: TGTGCCAGCAGGACGGCGGGGGCCGGGAAGACCCAGTACTTC. Amino acid sequence: CASRTAGAGKTQYF.